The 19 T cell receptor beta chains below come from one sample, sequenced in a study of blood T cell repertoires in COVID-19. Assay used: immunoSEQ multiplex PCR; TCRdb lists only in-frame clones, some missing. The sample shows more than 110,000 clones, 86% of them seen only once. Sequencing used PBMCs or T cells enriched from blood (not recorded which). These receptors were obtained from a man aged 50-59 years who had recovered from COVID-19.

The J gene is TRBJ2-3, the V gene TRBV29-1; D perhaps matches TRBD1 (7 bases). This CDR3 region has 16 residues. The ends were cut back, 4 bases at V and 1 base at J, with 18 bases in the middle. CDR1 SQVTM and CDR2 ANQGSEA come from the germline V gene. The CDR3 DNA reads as TGCAGCGTTGGGCCTCGACAGGGACTCGGCACAGATACGCAGTATTTT. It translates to CSVGPRQGLGTDTQYF.

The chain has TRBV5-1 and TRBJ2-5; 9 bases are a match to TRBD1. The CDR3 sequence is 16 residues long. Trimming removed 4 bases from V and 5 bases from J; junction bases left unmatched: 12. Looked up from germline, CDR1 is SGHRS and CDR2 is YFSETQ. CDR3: CASSQTSQGARETQYF. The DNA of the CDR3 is TGCGCCAGCAGCCAGACGTCACAGGGGGCCCGGGAGACCCAGTACTTC.

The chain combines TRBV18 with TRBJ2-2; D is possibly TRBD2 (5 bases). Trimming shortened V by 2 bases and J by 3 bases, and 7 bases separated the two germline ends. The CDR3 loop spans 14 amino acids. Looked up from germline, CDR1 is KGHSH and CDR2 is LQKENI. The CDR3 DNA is TGTGCCAGCTCACCAGTGAGGGACACCGGGGAGCTGTTTTTT. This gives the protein CASSPVRDTGELFF. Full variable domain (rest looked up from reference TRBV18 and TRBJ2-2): NAGVMQNPRHLVRRRGQEARLRCSPMKGHSHVYWYRQLPEEGLKFMVYLQKENIIDESGMPKERFSAEFPKEGPSILRIQQVVRGDSAAYFCASSPVRDTGELFFGEGSRLTVL.

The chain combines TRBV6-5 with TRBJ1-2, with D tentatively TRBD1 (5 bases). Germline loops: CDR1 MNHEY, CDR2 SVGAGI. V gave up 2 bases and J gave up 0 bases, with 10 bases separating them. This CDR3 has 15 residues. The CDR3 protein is CASSYSGGANYGYTF. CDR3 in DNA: TGTGCCAGCAGTTACAGCGGGGGAGCTAACTATGGCTACACCTTC.

CDR3: CASSVTGSNYGYTF. Here the CDR3 DNA reads TGTGCCAGCAGCGTGACAGGGTCCAACTATGGCTACACCTTC. The chain links TRBV9 to TRBJ1-2, with 7 nucleotides matching TRBD1. The ends lost 2 bases at V and 2 bases at J; junction bases unmatched: 3. From germline, CDR1 is SGDLS and CDR2 YYNGEE. This CDR3 is 14 amino acids long.

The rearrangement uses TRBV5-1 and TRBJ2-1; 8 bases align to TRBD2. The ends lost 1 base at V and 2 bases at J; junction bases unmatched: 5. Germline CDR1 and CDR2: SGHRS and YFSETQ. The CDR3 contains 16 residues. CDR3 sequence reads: CASSLSNGGAYNEQFF. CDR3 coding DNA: TGCGCCAGCAGCTTGTCGAACGGGGGGGCCTACAATGAGCAGTTCTTC.

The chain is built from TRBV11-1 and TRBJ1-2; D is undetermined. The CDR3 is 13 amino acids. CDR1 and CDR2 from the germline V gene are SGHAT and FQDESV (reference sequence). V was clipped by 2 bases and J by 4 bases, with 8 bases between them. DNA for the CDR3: TGTGCCAGCAGCTTATCTGGCACCTATGGCTACACCTTC. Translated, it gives CASSLSGTYGYTF.

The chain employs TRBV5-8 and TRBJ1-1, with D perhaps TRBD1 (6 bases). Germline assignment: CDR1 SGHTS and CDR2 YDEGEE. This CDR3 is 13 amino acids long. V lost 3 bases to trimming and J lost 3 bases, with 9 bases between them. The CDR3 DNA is TGTGCCAGCAGCTCAGGGGCGTACACTGAAGCTTTCTTT. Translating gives CASSSGAYTEAFF.

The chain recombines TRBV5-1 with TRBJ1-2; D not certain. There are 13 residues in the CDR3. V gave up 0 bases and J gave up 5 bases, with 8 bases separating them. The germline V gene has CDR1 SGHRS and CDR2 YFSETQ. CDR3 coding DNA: TGCGCCAGCAGCTTGGAACAGCAATATGGCTACACCTTC. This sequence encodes CASSLEQQYGYTF.

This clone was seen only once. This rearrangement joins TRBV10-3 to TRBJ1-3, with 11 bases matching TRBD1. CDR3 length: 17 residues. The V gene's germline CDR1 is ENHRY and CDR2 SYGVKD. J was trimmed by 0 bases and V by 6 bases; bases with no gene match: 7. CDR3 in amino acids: CAIRKGQGAPSGNTIYF. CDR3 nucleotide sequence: TGTGCCATCAGGAAAGGACAGGGGGCTCCCTCTGGAAACACCATATATTTT.

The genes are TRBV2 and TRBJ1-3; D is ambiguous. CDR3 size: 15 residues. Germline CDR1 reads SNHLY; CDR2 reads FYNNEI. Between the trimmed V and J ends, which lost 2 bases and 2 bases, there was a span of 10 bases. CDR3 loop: CASSEPGVPGNTIYF. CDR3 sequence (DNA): TGTGCCAGCAGTGAACCCGGGGTCCCTGGAAACACCATATATTTT.

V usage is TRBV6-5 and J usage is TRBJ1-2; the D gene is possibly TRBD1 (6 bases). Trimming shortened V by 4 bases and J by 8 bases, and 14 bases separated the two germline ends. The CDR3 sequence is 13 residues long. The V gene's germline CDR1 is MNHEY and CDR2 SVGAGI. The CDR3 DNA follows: TGTGCCAGCAGTTCCGGAGCAGGGGTAGGCTACACCTTC. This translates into CASSSGAGVGYTF.

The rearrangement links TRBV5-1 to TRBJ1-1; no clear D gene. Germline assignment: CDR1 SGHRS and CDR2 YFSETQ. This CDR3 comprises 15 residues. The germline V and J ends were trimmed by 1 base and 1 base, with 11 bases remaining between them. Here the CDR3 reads CASSLSYSTNTEAFF. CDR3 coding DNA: TGCGCCAGCAGCTTGTCGTACAGTACGAACACTGAAGCTTTCTTT.

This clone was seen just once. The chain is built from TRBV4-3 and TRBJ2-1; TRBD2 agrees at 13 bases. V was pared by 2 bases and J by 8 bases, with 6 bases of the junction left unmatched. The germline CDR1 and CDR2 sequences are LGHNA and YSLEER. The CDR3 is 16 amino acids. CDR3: CASSQRLAGGVHEQFF. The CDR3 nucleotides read TGCGCCAGCAGCCAACGACTAGCGGGAGGTGTGCATGAGCAGTTCTTC.

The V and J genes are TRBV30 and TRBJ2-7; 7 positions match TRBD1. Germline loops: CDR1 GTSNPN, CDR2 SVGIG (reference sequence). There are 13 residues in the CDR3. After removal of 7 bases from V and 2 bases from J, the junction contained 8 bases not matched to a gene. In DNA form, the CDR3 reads TGTGCCTTGATGACAGGGTACACCTACGAGCAGTACTTC. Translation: CALMTGYTYEQYF.

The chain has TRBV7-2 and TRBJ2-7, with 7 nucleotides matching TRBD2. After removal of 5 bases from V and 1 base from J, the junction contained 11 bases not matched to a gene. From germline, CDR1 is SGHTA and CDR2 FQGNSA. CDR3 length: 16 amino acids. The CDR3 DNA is TGTGCCAGCAGCGCTACCTGGACTAGTAAATCCTACGAGCAGTACGTC. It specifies CASSATWTSKSYEQYV.

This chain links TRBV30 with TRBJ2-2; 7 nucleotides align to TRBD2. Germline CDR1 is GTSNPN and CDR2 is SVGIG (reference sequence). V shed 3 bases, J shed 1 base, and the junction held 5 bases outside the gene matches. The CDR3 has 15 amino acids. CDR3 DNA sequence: TGTGCCTGGAGCGGAGCGGGATTGAACACCGGGGAGCTGTTTTTT. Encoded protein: CAWSGAGLNTGELFF.

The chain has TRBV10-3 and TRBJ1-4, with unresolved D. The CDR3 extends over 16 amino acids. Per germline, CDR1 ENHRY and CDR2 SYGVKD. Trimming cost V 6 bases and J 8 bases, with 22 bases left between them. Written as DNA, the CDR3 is TGTGCCATCAGCGTGGGGAGTGGCAGTGGGGTGGAAAAACTGTTTTTT. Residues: CAISVGSGSGVEKLFF.

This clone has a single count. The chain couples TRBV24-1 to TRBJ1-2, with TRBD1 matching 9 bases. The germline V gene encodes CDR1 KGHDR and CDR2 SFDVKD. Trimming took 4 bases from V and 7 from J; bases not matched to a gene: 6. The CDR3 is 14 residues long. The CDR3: CATSDPGTGIGYTF. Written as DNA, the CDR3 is TGTGCCACCAGTGACCCCGGGACAGGGATTGGCTACACCTTC.